The 20 T cell receptor beta chains below were found in one sample sequenced in a study of OX40 agonist ivuxolimab in advanced cancers. Using immunoSEQ multiplex PCR, the repertoire was profiled, and TCRdb retains in-frame clones only, with some absent. In the table there are about 72,000 clones, 88% of which are singletons. Specimen: CD4+ or CD8+ T cells sorted from blood, collected in a trial of the OX40 agonist ivuxolimab. These receptors came from an adult with an advanced solid tumor such as melanoma, head and neck, liver or kidney cancer.

This clone was seen a few times. The J gene is TRBJ1-1, the V gene TRBV5-1, with 10 bases aligning to TRBD1. Germline V lookup: CDR1 SGHRS, CDR2 YFSETQ. The CDR3 is 14 amino acids. J gave up 5 bases and V 4 bases, and 5 bases lay outside the gene matches. The CDR3 reads CASSPDRGLTEAFF. CDR3 in DNA: TGCGCCAGCAGCCCCGACAGGGGGCTTACTGAAGCTTTCTTT.

The chain employs TRBV11-3 and TRBJ2-5; the D is unclear. Trimming stripped 0 bases from V and 7 bases from J, with 6 bases between. The CDR3 covers 12 residues. Germline CDR1 is SGHNT and CDR2 is YENEEA. The CDR3 coding sequence is TGTGCCAGCAGCTTAGATCCCCGGACCCAGTACTTC. Its protein product is CASSLDPRTQYF. Drawing the rest from reference TRBV11-3 and TRBJ2-5, the complete variable domain is EAGVVQSPRYKIIEKKQPVAFWCNPISGHNTLYWYLQNLGQGPELLIRYENEEAVDDSQLPKDRFSAERLKGVDSTLKIQPAELGDSAVYLCASSLDPRTQYFGPGTRLLVL.

J is TRBJ2-1 and V is TRBV27; 12 nucleotides agree with TRBD2. CDR3 length: 17 residues. In germline, CDR1 is MNHEY, CDR2 SMNVEV (reference sequence). The V segment lost 4 bases and the J segment 7 bases; nucleotides outside the gene matches: 11. In DNA form, the CDR3 reads TGTGCCAGCAGTTCCCCGGGGCTAGCGGGAGGGGGGAATGAGCAGTTCTTC. Translated, it gives CASSSPGLAGGGNEQFF.

This chain links TRBV11-2 with TRBJ1-1; the match to TRBD1 covers 8 bases. The germline CDR1 and CDR2 sequences are SGHAT and FQNNGV. The trim removed 5 bases at V and 7 bases at J, leaving 9 bases unmatched. The CDR3 covers 14 residues. In nucleotides, the CDR3 is TGTGCCAGCAGCCATGCCGACAGGGGCAATGAAGCTTTCTTT. As protein: CASSHADRGNEAFF.

This chain uses TRBV7-6 with TRBJ1-3; TRBD1 is a possible D gene (5 bases). V lost 1 base to trimming and J lost 3 bases, with 7 bases between them. This CDR3 region has 14 residues. Germline lookup yields CDR1 SGHVS and CDR2 FNYEAQ. The CDR3 DNA is TGTGCCAGCAGCTTAGTCCAGGGTGGAAACACCATATATTTT. It is translated as CASSLVQGGNTIYF.

This clone has just a few counts. This rearrangement joins TRBV19 to TRBJ1-5, with 9 nucleotides matching TRBD1. CDR3 length equals 13 residues. Trimming removed 6 bases from V and 7 bases from J; junction bases left unmatched: 4. CDR1 LNHDA and CDR2 SQIVND come from the germline V gene (reference sequence). The CDR3 reads CASSTTGGQPQHF. The CDR3 nucleotides read TGTGCCAGTAGCACCACAGGGGGCCAGCCCCAGCATTTT. Full variable domain (missing parts from reference TRBV19 and TRBJ1-5): DGGITQSPKYLFRKEGQNVTLSCEQNLNHDAMYWYRQDPGQGLRLIYYSQIVNDFQKGDIAEGYSVSREKKESFPLTVTSAQKNPTAFYLCASSTTGGQPQHFGDGTRLSIL.

This sequence joins TRBV5-1 and TRBJ2-2; D unclear. This CDR3 is built from 17 residues. CDR1 SGHRS and CDR2 YFSETQ come from the germline V gene. The V and J ends lost 2 bases and 0 bases respectively, with 14 bases between them. The CDR3 loop reads CASSLGLVPTNTGELFF. CDR3 sequence (DNA): TGCGCCAGCAGCTTAGGTCTGGTGCCAACGAACACCGGGGAGCTGTTTTTT.

This chain connects TRBV19 to TRBJ1-5; 7 bases are shared with TRBD1. Germline CDR1 reads LNHDA; CDR2 reads SQIVND (reference sequence). V shed 1 base, J shed 8 bases, and the junction held 11 bases outside the gene matches. The CDR3 is 16 residues long. The CDR3 nucleotides are TGTGCCAGTAGTATAGTGAACAGGGGAGCTATAGAGCCCCAGCATTTT. It translates to CASSIVNRGAIEPQHF.

The DNA for the CDR3 is TGTGCCAGCAGTTTCTACGGACAGGCGCGGGCTTGGGCCCAGCATTTT. As protein: CASSFYGQARAWAQHF. V usage is TRBV28 and J usage is TRBJ1-5, with TRBD1 matching 7 bases. In germline, CDR1 is MDHEN, CDR2 SYDVKM. V dropped 3 bases and J dropped 11; count of bases not matched to a gene: 16. This CDR3 has 16 residues. The whole variable domain, remainder taken from reference TRBV28 and TRBJ1-5, is DVKVTQSSRYLVKRTGEKVFLECVQDMDHENMFWYRQDPGLGLRLIYFSYDVKMKEKGDIPEGYSVSREKKERFSLILESASTNQTSMYLCASSFYGQARAWAQHFGDGTRLSIL.

The chain carries TRBV7-2 and TRBJ2-5; 12 bases are shared with TRBD2. Looked up from germline, CDR1 is SGHTA and CDR2 is FQGNSA. This CDR3 spans 14 amino acids. The junction had 4 bases not matched to a gene; V was cut back by 6 bases and J by 5 bases. The CDR3 DNA reads as TGTGCCAGCAGTCCCGGGACTAGCGGGGAGACCCAGTACTTC. Protein sequence: CASSPGTSGETQYF.

The count of this clone is one. CDR3 region: CASSLVSTEAFF. Here the CDR3 DNA reads TGTGCCAGCAGCTTAGTGAGCACTGAAGCTTTCTTT. The rearrangement links TRBV11-3 to TRBJ1-1; D ambiguous. Trimming left V 1 base short and J 4 bases short, with 4 bases between. Germline V gene sequence: CDR1 SGHNT, CDR2 YENEEA. The CDR3 contains 12 residues.

The sample holds one count of this clone. The rearrangement uses TRBV7-2 and TRBJ1-1; the D is unclear. The ends were cut back, 5 bases at V and 8 bases at J, with 15 bases in the middle. The germline CDR1 and CDR2 sequences are SGHTA and FQGNSA. The CDR3 runs to 13 residues. The CDR3 DNA follows: TGTGCCAGCAGCCCAGAAGGACCGACCGAAGCTTTCTTT. This sequence encodes CASSPEGPTEAFF.

The genes are TRBV2 and TRBJ2-3, with 11 bases aligning to TRBD2. Germline V CDR1 and CDR2: SNHLY, FYNNEI. The CDR3 contains 17 residues. V dropped 6 bases and J dropped 6; count of bases not matched to a gene: 14. CDR3 loop: CASSIILAGGQGDTQYF. The DNA of the CDR3 is TGTGCCAGCAGCATAATCCTAGCGGGAGGACAGGGGGATACGCAGTATTTT.

This chain connects TRBV10-2 to TRBJ2-1, with unresolved D. Trimming took 8 bases from V and 0 from J, leaving 11 bases between them. The CDR3 contains 14 residues. Germline V CDR1 and CDR2: WSHSY, SAAADI. The CDR3 is CASVEGPSYNEQFF. CDR3 nucleotides: TGCGCCAGCGTCGAAGGGCCCTCCTACAATGAGCAGTTCTTC.

This clone has a handful of counts. The chain links TRBV19 to TRBJ1-3, with D perhaps TRBD1 (5 bases). Trimming took off 5 bases at V and 4 bases at J, with 15 bases between the two ends. The V gene's germline CDR1 is LNHDA and CDR2 SQIVND (reference sequence). This CDR3 comprises 15 residues. The CDR3 spells CASSPTGVIGNTIYF. CDR3 coding DNA: TGTGCCAGTAGTCCGACGGGGGTAATCGGAAACACCATATATTTT.

The rearrangement uses TRBV5-6 and TRBJ2-5, with 9 bases aligning to TRBD1. The CDR3 is made up of 16 amino acids. The germline gives CDR1 SGHDT, CDR2 YYEEEE. The V gene end was trimmed by 4 bases and the J gene end by 4 bases; junction bases not matched to a gene: 11. The DNA for the CDR3 is TGTGCCAGCAGCCACCTAACCACAGGGGGCGGAGAGACCCAGTACTTC. It yields the protein CASSHLTTGGGETQYF.

This rearrangement joins TRBV4-1 to TRBJ2-7, with D unclear. CDR3 length: 17 amino acids. Germline CDR1 is MGHRA and CDR2 is YSYEKL. V lost 0 bases and J lost 5, with 20 bases in between. CDR3 sequence (DNA): TGCGCCAGCAGCCAAGAAAAAGCGACTCTTTCTCCGAACGAGCAGTACTTC. As protein: CASSQEKATLSPNEQYF.

This rearrangement joins TRBV25-1 to TRBJ2-1, with D possibly TRBD2 on 6 matching bases. V was pared by 3 bases and J by 7 bases, with 16 bases between. Germline V gene data show CDR1 as MGHDK and CDR2 as SYGVNS. This CDR3 spans 15 amino acids. For the CDR3, the DNA is TGTGCCAGCAGTGACCCGGGACTTGGGGTGAATGAGCAGTTCTTC. This gives the protein CASSDPGLGVNEQFF.

V usage is TRBV9 and J usage is TRBJ2-7; D uncertain. The V end lost 2 bases, the J end lost 5 bases, and 11 bases lay between the germline ends. Germline V gene lookup returns CDR1 SGDLS and CDR2 YYNGEE. This CDR3 region has 13 residues. CDR3 sequence (DNA): TGTGCCAGCAGCGTGGACGGTTCGCACGAGCAGTACTTC. Residues: CASSVDGSHEQYF.

This clone has just one count. CDR3 sequence (DNA): TGTGCCAGCAGCTTATCCAGGGGGCGAGCTTTCTTT. Translated, it gives CASSLSRGRAFF. The chain has TRBV11-3 and TRBJ1-1; 8 bases match TRBD1. Germline V gives CDR1 SGHNT, CDR2 YENEEA. V gave up 2 bases and J gave up 10 bases; unmatched junction bases: 3. The CDR3 has 12 amino acids.